The 32 T cell receptor beta chains given below trace back to one sample, sequenced in a study of blood T cell repertoires in COVID-19. Using immunoSEQ multiplex PCR, the repertoire was profiled, and TCRdb retains in-frame clones only, with some absent. The sample has roughly 27,000 clones, 80% to 90% seen once. The material sequenced was peripheral blood. Every receptor here comes from a human donor in a cohort sampled during active COVID-19.

This clone appeared once. V is TRBV7-9 and J is TRBJ2-3, with 13 positions matching TRBD2. V shed 3 bases, J shed 6 bases, and the junction held 9 bases outside the gene matches. There are 17 residues in the CDR3. Germline assignment: CDR1 SEHNR and CDR2 FQNEAQ (reference sequence). CDR3 nucleotides: TGTGCCAGCAGCTTCCCACTAGCGGGGGGGCCGGAGGATACGCAGTATTTT. This gives the protein CASSFPLAGGPEDTQYF.

V is TRBV4-3 and J is TRBJ2-1; 8 nucleotides align to TRBD2. V shed 2 bases, J shed 2 bases, and the junction held 2 bases outside the gene matches. Germline-derived CDR1 and CDR2 are LGHNA and YSLEER. The CDR3 spans 15 residues. The CDR3 bases are TGCGCCAGCAGCCAACCGGGGGGGACCTACAATGAGCAGTTCTTC. Protein: CASSQPGGTYNEQFF.

The CDR3 loop is CASSQRLNTEAFF. The DNA of the CDR3 is TGCGCCAGCAGTCAGCGGCTGAACACTGAAGCTTTCTTT. V is TRBV23-1 and J is TRBJ1-1; no clear D. TRBV23-1 is labeled an ORF, and its function is uncertain. With 3 bases removed from V and 0 bases from J, the gap between germline ends came to 5 bases. This CDR3 is built from 13 residues.

V and J are TRBV7-9 and TRBJ1-3, with 7 bases aligning to TRBD1. Germline trimming cut 7 bases from V and 6 bases from J; bases unmatched to any gene: 27. The V gene's germline CDR1 is SEHNR and CDR2 FQNEAQ (reference sequence). The CDR3 has 20 residues. The CDR3 nucleotides read TGTGCCAGCACCCCCGGGGGATTAGGACCGACAGGGCGGTCGGAAAACACCATATATTTT. Translating it yields CASTPGGLGPTGRSENTIYF.

This sequence joins TRBV7-3 and TRBJ2-3; weak D call: TRBD2 (7 bases). The CDR3 length is 15 residues. V was pared by 7 bases and J by 5 bases, with 19 bases between. Germline V CDR1 and CDR2: SGHTA, FQGTGA. The CDR3 DNA is TGTGCCAGCAACACATTTGGGGGGGCCCTAGATACGCAGTATTTT. It is translated as CASNTFGGALDTQYF.

V and J are TRBV28 and TRBJ1-5; 7 bases are shared with TRBD1. V shed 2 bases, J shed 5 bases, and the junction held 9 bases outside the gene matches. Germline-derived CDR1 and CDR2 are MDHEN and SYDVKM. The CDR3 length is 16 residues. For the CDR3, the DNA is TGTGCCAGCAGTTTACCCCTTAGGGGGCGCGATCAGCCCCAGCATTTT. Amino acids: CASSLPLRGRDQPQHF.

The rearrangement links TRBV6-2 or TRBV6-3 to TRBJ2-1; a weak D match, TRBD2 (5 bases). This CDR3 has 12 amino acids. CDR1 and CDR2 (germline): MNHEY, SVGEGT. V was shortened by 2 bases and J by 9 bases, with 8 bases between the two germline ends. This CDR3 is CASSYVTTEQFF. The DNA of the CDR3 is TGTGCCAGCAGTTACGTGACTACTGAGCAGTTCTTC.

This chain connects TRBV4-1 to TRBJ2-1, with 10 positions matching TRBD2. CDR3 size: 16 residues. Germline V lookup: CDR1 MGHRA, CDR2 YSYEKL. With V trimmed by 3 bases and J by 8 bases, 10 bases remained unmatched. The CDR3 DNA sequence: TGCGCCAGCAGCCATGAACGAGCGGGGGGGCCCGATGAGCAGTTCTTC. This encodes CASSHERAGGPDEQFF.

This chain connects TRBV9 to TRBJ2-5; 10 bases are a match to TRBD2. Per germline, CDR1 SGDLS and CDR2 YYNGEE. V lost 4 bases, J lost 0 bases, and 12 bases stayed unmatched. The CDR3 spans 18 residues. The CDR3, as DNA: TGTGCCAGCAGCTCAGGGGTAGCGGGGGGACTGTACCAAGAGACCCAGTACTTC. Residues: CASSSGVAGGLYQETQYF.

The rearrangement joins TRBV2 to TRBJ2-3, with TRBD2 matching 10 bases. The CDR3 consists of 15 residues. Germline V CDR1 and CDR2: SNHLY, FYNNEI. Losses at the gene ends were 7 bases for V and 0 bases for J; bases not matched to a gene: 4. The DNA of the CDR3 is TGTGCCAGCAAGACTAGCGGGCTAAGCACAGATACGCAGTATTTT. Amino acid sequence: CASKTSGLSTDTQYF.

J is TRBJ1-2 and V is TRBV5-1; weak D call: TRBD1 (5 bases). The CDR3 contains 16 residues. Trimming cost V 5 bases and J 3 bases, with 20 bases left between them. In germline, CDR1 is SGHRS, CDR2 YFSETQ. CDR3 sequence: CASRPAGAGRDYGYTF. In DNA, the CDR3 is TGCGCCAGCAGACCAGCGGGCGCAGGGAGGGACTATGGCTACACCTTC.

The V and J genes are TRBV19 and TRBJ2-7; 7 bases match TRBD1. CDR1 is LNHDA and CDR2 is SQIVND in the germline V gene (reference sequence). The CDR3 contains 15 residues. Losses at the gene ends were 4 bases for V and 7 bases for J; bases not matched to a gene: 13. The CDR3 DNA reads TGTGCCAGTAGTACATATGGACAGGACCTAGGGGAGCAGTACTTC. Protein product: CASSTYGQDLGEQYF. Full variable domain (remainder filled in from reference TRBV19 and TRBJ2-7): DGGITQSPKYLFRKEGQNVTLSCEQNLNHDAMYWYRQDPGQGLRLIYYSQIVNDFQKGDIAEGYSVSREKKESFPLTVTSAQKNPTAFYLCASSTYGQDLGEQYFGPGTRLTVT.

The chain combines TRBV19 with TRBJ2-7, with D possibly TRBD2 on 5 matching bases. Trimming cost V 5 bases and J 7 bases, with 9 bases left between them. Per the germline V gene, CDR1 is LNHDA and CDR2 is SQIVND (reference sequence). CDR3 length equals 11 residues. The CDR3 sequence is CASSWTGEQYF. CDR3 bases: TGTGCCAGTAGTTGGACGGGGGAGCAGTACTTC.

This clone occurred once. The chain has TRBV6-5 and TRBJ2-2; TRBD2 agrees at 11 bases. This CDR3 comprises 15 residues. Germline assignment: CDR1 MNHEY and CDR2 SVGAGI. V lost 5 bases, J lost 10 bases, and 9 bases stayed unmatched. The CDR3 reads CASSPISTSGAELFF. In nucleotides, the CDR3 is TGTGCCAGCAGTCCGATCTCGACTAGCGGGGCGGAGCTGTTTTTT.

This clone was observed a few times. The chain combines TRBV30 with TRBJ1-6; D uncertain. The V gene lost 0 bases and the J gene lost 3 bases, with 15 bases spanning the gap. Germline V lookup: CDR1 GTSNPN, CDR2 SVGIG (reference sequence). The CDR3 extends over 17 amino acids. The CDR3 coding sequence is TGTGCCTGGAGTGTCACGGGGAAGGCTAGCTATAATTCACCCCTCCACTTT. This codes for CAWSVTGKASYNSPLHF.

The V gene is TRBV19, the J gene TRBJ2-3; D possibly corresponds to TRBD2 (6 bases). This CDR3 is 14 amino acids long. The V end lost 3 bases, the J end lost 1 base, and 8 bases lay between the germline ends. Germline CDR1 LNHDA, CDR2 SQIVND (reference sequence). The CDR3 region is CASSIGGGTDTQYF. CDR3 DNA sequence: TGTGCCAGTAGTATCGGCGGGGGCACAGATACGCAGTATTTT.

The CDR3 protein is CASSWGTSVPYEQYF. The CDR3 nucleotides read TGTGCCAGCAGCTGGGGGACTAGCGTCCCCTACGAGCAGTACTTC. The chain links TRBV7-2 to TRBJ2-7; TRBD2 agrees at 10 bases. Germline lookup yields CDR1 SGHTA and CDR2 FQGNSA. This CDR3 region has 15 residues. J gave up 2 bases and V 4 bases, and 5 bases lay outside the gene matches.

The chain recombines TRBV7-9 with TRBJ2-7; no firm D call. Between the trimmed V and J ends, which lost 1 base and 3 bases, there was a span of 4 bases. The CDR3 sequence is 12 residues long. Germline CDR1 is SEHNR and CDR2 is FQNEAQ (reference sequence). CDR3 sequence reads: CASSLVSYEQYF. The CDR3 coding sequence is TGTGCCAGCAGCTTAGTCAGCTACGAGCAGTACTTC.

The V call is TRBV4-3, the J call TRBJ2-5, with unresolved D. The CDR3 totals 13 residues. Deletions cut 0 bases from V and 5 bases from J, with 7 bases between. Germline CDR1 LGHNA, CDR2 YSLEER. The CDR3 nucleotides are TGCGCCAGCAGCCAAGATCCTCGGGAGACCCAGTACTTC. As protein: CASSQDPRETQYF.

This clone was observed a handful of times. This chain links TRBV6-1 with TRBJ1-2, with D unresolved. Per germline, CDR1 MNHNS and CDR2 SASEGT. This CDR3 is 15 amino acids long. V was pared by 2 bases and J by 4 bases, with 14 bases between. CDR3 loop: CASSEKGGRIYGYTF. The CDR3 coding sequence is TGTGCCAGCAGTGAAAAGGGAGGCCGAATCTATGGCTACACCTTC.

The chain combines TRBV20-1 with TRBJ2-3; D call uncertain. V was clipped by 6 bases and J by 8 bases, with 9 bases between them. This CDR3 spans 10 amino acids. CDR1 is DFQATT and CDR2 is SNEGSKA in the germline V gene (reference sequence). The CDR3 DNA reads as TGCAGTGCCGGTCCGGGTACGCAGTATTTT. Translated: CSAGPGTQYF.

The chain combines TRBV7-8 with TRBJ1-5; TRBD1 matches 7 bases. V was pared by 0 bases and J by 4 bases, with 6 bases of the junction left unmatched. Germline V gene lookup returns CDR1 SGHVS and CDR2 FQNEAQ. The CDR3 extends over 16 amino acids. CDR3 DNA: TGTGCCAGCAGCTTAGCCGGGACAGCCGTTAATCAGCCCCAGCATTTT. Encoded protein: CASSLAGTAVNQPQHF.

This clone occurred once. The chain has TRBV7-2 and TRBJ2-1; tentatively, D is TRBD2 (5 bases). Trimming shortened V by 7 bases and J by 8 bases, and 15 bases separated the two germline ends. Germline V gene data show CDR1 as SGHTA and CDR2 as FQGNSA. The CDR3 consists of 13 residues. The CDR3: CASTPPGGYEQFF. In nucleotides, the CDR3 is TGTGCCAGCACCCCTCCCGGCGGGTATGAGCAGTTCTTC.

The genes are TRBV5-4 and TRBJ2-7; TRBD1 matches at 8 bases. Germline CDR1 and CDR2: SGHNT and YYREEE (reference sequence). V trimming: 0 bases; J trimming: 5 bases; junction bases outside the gene matches: 7. CDR3 size: 15 residues. The CDR3 protein is CASSLALTGEHEQYF. The CDR3 DNA is TGTGCCAGCAGCTTGGCCCTGACAGGGGAACACGAGCAGTACTTC.

The chain couples TRBV13 to TRBJ2-1; the match to TRBD2 covers 7 bases. The V and J ends lost 3 bases and 5 bases, in that order; junction bases with no gene match: 7. The CDR3 contains 15 residues. The germline V gene encodes CDR1 PRHDT and CDR2 FYEKMQ (reference sequence). CDR3 DNA sequence: TGTGCCAGCAGCTTCGGGGTAGCGGGCAACAATGAGCAGTTCTTC. It translates to CASSFGVAGNNEQFF.

V is TRBV18 and J is TRBJ2-3; 12 bases agree with TRBD1. The CDR3 is made up of 16 amino acids. Germline values: CDR1 KGHSH, CDR2 LQKENI. J lost 3 bases, V lost 5 bases, and 6 bases had no gene match. CDR3 nucleotides: TGTGCCAGCTCATCGGGACAGGGGGCGCAAACAGATACGCAGTATTTT. Encoded protein: CASSSGQGAQTDTQYF.

The V call is TRBV10-1, the J call TRBJ2-7; possibly TRBD1 for D (6 bases). The V end was cut by 10 bases, the J end by 2 bases, with 15 bases between. Germline values: CDR1 WNHNN, CDR2 SYGVQD (reference sequence). The CDR3 has 13 residues. The CDR3 DNA sequence: TGCGCCACAGATAGGGACACACCCTACGAGCAGTACTTC. Translated: CATDRDTPYEQYF.

Only one count was recorded for this clone. The J gene is TRBJ2-7, the V gene TRBV13, with a weak D call TRBD1 (5 bases). V dropped 2 bases and J dropped 2 bases, with 10 bases sitting between them. CDR3 length: 14 amino acids. From germline, CDR1 is PRHDT and CDR2 FYEKMQ (reference sequence). The CDR3 is CASSLSQGPYEQYF. As DNA, the CDR3 is TGTGCCAGCAGCTTAAGCCAGGGCCCCTACGAGCAGTACTTC.

The chain uses TRBV4-1 and TRBJ1-1; D is unclear. The CDR3 extends over 14 amino acids. The V gene lost 1 base and the J gene lost 3 bases, with 9 bases spanning the gap. In germline, CDR1 is MGHRA, CDR2 YSYEKL. In DNA, the CDR3 is TGCGCCAGCAGCCAAGCGGTTGGTTACACTGAAGCTTTCTTT. It codes for CASSQAVGYTEAFF.

The rearrangement joins TRBV6-2 or TRBV6-3 to TRBJ2-3; 7 bases align to TRBD2. The CDR3 extends over 14 amino acids. CDR1 MNHEY and CDR2 SVGEGT come from the germline V gene. V dropped 4 bases and J dropped 1; count of bases not matched to a gene: 2. The CDR3 DNA sequence: TGTGCCAGCAGTTTGGGGGGGGGCACAGATACGCAGTATTTT. The encoded protein is CASSLGGGTDTQYF.

The genes are TRBV3-1 (or the pseudogene TRBV3-2) and TRBJ2-7, with D maybe TRBD2 (6 bases). Germline assignment: CDR1 LGHDT and CDR2 YNNKEL (reference sequence). Trimming took off 1 base at V and 6 bases at J, with 16 bases between the two ends. CDR3 length: 15 amino acids. Here the CDR3 reads CASSQASVSPREQYF. The CDR3 coding sequence is TGTGCCAGCAGCCAAGCTAGCGTGAGCCCGCGCGAGCAGTACTTC.

The chain carries TRBV7-9 and TRBJ1-2; D is possibly TRBD1 (5 bases). Trimming took 5 bases from V and 7 from J, leaving 14 bases between them. The CDR3 runs 13 residues. Germline-derived CDR1 and CDR2 are SEHNR and FQNEAQ (reference sequence). The CDR3 DNA follows: TGTGCCAGCAGCGGGCAGGGATCAGGTGGCTACACCTTC. It specifies CASSGQGSGGYTF.